This TCR beta chain was observed in a study of blood T cell repertoires in COVID-19. About the study: T cells, B-cell-depleted T cells, or PBMCs supplied cDNA or gDNA.

TCRdb's copy holds only in-frame clones and misses some; the assay was immunoSEQ multiplex PCR. The data show approximately 150,000 clones, approximately 91% seen once. CDR1 is MNHEY, CDR2 SVGAGI, per germline. V lost 2 bases to trimming and J lost 13 bases, with 17 bases between them. The CDR3 covers 14 residues. The sample consisted of peripheral blood. This chain links TRBV6-5 with TRBJ2-2, with TRBD1 as a possible D gene (6 bases). This receptor was identified in a man between 18 and 35 years old with COVID-19, enrolled during active disease. The CDR3: CASSYALGTIGLFF. The CDR3 DNA reads TGTGCCAGCAGTTACGCCCTAGGGACAATCGGGCTGTTTTTT.